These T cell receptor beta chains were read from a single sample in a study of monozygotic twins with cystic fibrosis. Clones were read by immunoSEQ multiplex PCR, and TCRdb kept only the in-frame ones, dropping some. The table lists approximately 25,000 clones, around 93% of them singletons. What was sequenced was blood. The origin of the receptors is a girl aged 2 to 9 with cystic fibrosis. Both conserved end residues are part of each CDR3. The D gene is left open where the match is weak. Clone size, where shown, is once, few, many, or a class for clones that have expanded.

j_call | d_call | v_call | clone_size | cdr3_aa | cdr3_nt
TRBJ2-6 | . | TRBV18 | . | CASSPWGPGANVLTF | TGTGCCAGCTCACCATGGGGGCCTGGGGCCAACGTCCTGACTTTC
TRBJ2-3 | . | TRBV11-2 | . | CASSLPNTDTQYF | TGTGCCAGCAGCTTGCCTAACACAGATACGCAGTATTTT
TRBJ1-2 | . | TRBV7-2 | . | CASSRGLIRTRGYTF | TGTGCCAGCAGCCGCGGACTGATTCGGACACGCGGCTACACCTTC
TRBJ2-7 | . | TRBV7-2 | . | CASVSLGQVPDEQYF | TGTGCCAGCGTCAGTTTAGGCCAGGTGCCCGACGAGCAGTACTTC
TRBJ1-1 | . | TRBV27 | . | CASSLNPPGVNTEAFF | TGTGCCAGCAGTTTAAATCCCCCGGGTGTGAACACTGAAGCTTTCTTT
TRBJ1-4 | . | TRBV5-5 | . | CASSWPGTQKLFF | TGTGCCAGCAGTTGGCCCGGGACACAAAAACTGTTTTTT
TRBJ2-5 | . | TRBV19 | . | CASSIGAQETQYF | TGTGCCAGTAGTATAGGGGCTCAAGAGACCCAGTACTTC
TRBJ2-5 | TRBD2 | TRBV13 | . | CASSAGLAGGETQYF | TGTGCCAGCAGCGCGGGACTAGCGGGGGGGGAGACCCAGTACTTC
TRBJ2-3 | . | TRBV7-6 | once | CASSQQGTDTQYF | TGTGCCAGCAGCCAACAGGGCACAGATACGCAGTATTTT
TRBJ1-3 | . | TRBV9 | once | CASSVLPRTDLSGNTIYF | TGTGCCAGCAGCGTCCTCCCCAGGACAGACCTCTCTGGAAACACCATATATTTT
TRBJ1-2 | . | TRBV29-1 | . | CSVEKMGLRGYTF | TGCAGCGTTGAAAAGATGGGGTTGCGGGGCTACACCTTC
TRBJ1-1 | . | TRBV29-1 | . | CSVGRSAGFTEAFF | TGCAGCGTTGGGCGGTCAGCAGGGTTCACTGAAGCTTTCTTT
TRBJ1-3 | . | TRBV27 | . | CASMLGASGNTIYF | TGTGCCAGCATGTTGGGGGCTTCTGGAAACACCATATATTTT
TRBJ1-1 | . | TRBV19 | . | CASTWGIMNTEAFF | TGTGCCAGTACCTGGGGGATCATGAACACTGAAGCTTTCTTT
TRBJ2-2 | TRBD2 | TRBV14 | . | CASSQPSGGDYTGELFF | TGTGCCAGCAGCCAGCCTAGCGGGGGGGACTACACCGGGGAGCTGTTTTTT
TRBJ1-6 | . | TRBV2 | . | CASRERTGNSPLHF | TGTGCCAGCAGGGAACGTACGGGAAATTCACCCCTCCACTTT
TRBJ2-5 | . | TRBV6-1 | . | CASSEGRGKETQYF | TGTGCCAGCAGTGAAGGTAGAGGGAAAGAGACCCAGTACTTC
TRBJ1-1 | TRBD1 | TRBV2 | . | CASRGTGLKAFF | TGTGCCAGCAGGGGGACAGGTTTGAAAGCTTTCTTT
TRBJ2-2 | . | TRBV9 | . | CASSSAGGANTGELFF | TGTGCCAGCAGTTCCGCTGGGGGTGCGAACACCGGGGAGCTGTTTTTT
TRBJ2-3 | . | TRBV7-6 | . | CASSLVGGAQYF | TGTGCCAGCAGCTTAGTCGGGGGTGCGCAGTATTTT
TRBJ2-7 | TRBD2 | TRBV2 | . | CASSDRLAGVLEQYF | TGTGCCAGCAGTGATAGGTTAGCGGGGGTTCTCGAGCAGTACTTC
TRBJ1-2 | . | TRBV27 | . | CASRPTSHRTNYGYTF | TGTGCCAGCAGACCGACTTCCCACAGAACTAACTATGGCTACACCTTC
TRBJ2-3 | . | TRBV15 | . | CATSRDSGASTDTQYF | TGTGCCACCAGCAGGGACTCCGGGGCTAGCACAGATACGCAGTATTTT
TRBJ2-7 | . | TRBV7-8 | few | CASSPEGGPHYEQYF | TGTGCCAGCAGCCCCGAAGGCGGGCCTCACTACGAGCAGTACTTC
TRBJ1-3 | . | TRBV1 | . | CTSSRYRDISGNTIYF | TGCACCAGCAGCCGATATCGGGACATCTCTGGAAACACCATATATTTT